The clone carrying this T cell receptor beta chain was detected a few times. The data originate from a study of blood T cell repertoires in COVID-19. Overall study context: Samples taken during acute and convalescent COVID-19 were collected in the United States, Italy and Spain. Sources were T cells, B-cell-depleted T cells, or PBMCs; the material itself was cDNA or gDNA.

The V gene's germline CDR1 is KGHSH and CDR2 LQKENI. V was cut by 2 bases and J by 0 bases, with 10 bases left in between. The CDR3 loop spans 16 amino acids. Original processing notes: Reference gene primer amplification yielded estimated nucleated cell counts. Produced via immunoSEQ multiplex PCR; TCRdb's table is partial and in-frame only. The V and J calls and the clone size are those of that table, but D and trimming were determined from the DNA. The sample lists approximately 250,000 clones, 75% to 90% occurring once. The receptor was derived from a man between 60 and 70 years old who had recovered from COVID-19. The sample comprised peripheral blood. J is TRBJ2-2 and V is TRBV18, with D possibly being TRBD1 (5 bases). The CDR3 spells CASSPSGQTNTGELFF. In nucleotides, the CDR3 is TGTGCCAGCTCACCATCAGGGCAAACGAACACCGGGGAGCTGTTTTTT.